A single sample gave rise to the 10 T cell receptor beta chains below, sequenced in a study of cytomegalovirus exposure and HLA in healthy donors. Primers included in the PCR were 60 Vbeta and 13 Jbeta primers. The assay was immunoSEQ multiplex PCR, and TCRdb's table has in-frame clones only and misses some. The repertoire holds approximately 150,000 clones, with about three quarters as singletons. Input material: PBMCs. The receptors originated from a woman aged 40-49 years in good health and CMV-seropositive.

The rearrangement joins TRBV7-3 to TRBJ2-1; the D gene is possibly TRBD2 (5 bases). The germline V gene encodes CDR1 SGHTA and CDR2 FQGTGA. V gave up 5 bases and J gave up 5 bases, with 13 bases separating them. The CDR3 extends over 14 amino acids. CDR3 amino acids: CASSPTYGDNEQFF. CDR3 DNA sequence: TGTGCCAGCAGCCCCACTTACGGGGACAATGAGCAGTTCTTC.

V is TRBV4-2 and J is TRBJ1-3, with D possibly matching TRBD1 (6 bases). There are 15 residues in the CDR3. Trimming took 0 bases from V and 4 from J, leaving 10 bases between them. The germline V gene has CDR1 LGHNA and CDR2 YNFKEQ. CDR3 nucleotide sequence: TGTGCCAGCAGCCAAGATATACAGGGAGGAAACACCATATATTTT. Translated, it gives CASSQDIQGGNTIYF.

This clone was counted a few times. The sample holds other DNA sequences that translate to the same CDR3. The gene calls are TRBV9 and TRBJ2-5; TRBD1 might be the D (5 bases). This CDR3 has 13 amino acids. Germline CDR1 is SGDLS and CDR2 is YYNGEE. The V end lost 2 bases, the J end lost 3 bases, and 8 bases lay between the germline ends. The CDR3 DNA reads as TGTGCCAGCAGCGTCGCCAGGGAAGAGACCCAGTACTTC. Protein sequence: CASSVAREETQYF. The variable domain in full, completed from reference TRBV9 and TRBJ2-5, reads DSGVTQTPKHLITATGQRVTLRCSPRSGDLSVYWYQQSLDQGLQFLIQYYNGEERAKGNILERFSAQQFPDLHSELNLSSLELGDSALYFCASSVAREETQYFGPGTRLLVL.

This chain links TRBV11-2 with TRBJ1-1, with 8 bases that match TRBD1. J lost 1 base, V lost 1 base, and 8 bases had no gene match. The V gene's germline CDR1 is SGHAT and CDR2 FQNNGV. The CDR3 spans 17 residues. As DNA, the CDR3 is TGTGCCAGCAGCTTAGGGACAGGGTTCTTGAGGAACACTGAAGCTTTCTTT. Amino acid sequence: CASSLGTGFLRNTEAFF.

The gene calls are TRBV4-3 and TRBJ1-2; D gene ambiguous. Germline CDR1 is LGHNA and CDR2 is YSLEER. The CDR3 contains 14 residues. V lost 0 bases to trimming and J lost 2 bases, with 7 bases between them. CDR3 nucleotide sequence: TGCGCCAGCAGCCAAGAGAGAGAGAACTATGGCTACACCTTC. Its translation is CASSQERENYGYTF.

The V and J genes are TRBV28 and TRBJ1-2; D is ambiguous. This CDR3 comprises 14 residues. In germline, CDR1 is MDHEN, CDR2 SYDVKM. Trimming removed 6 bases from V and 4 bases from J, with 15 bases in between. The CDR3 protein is CASSLDRGGYGYTF. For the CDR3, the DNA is TGTGCCAGCAGCCTCGATCGAGGTGGCTATGGCTACACCTTC.

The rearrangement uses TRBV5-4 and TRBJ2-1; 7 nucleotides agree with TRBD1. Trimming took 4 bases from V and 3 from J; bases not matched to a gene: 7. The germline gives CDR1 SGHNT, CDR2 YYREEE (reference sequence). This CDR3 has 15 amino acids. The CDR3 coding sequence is TGTGCCAGCAGCCCCCGACAGGGAAACTACAATGAGCAGTTCTTC. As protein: CASSPRQGNYNEQFF.

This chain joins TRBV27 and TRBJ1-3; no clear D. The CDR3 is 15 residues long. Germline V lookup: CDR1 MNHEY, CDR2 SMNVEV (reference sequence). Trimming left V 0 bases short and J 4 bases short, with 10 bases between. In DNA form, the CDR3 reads TGTGCCAGCAGTTTATCTCGCGGCCTCGGAAACACCATATATTTT. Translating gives CASSLSRGLGNTIYF.

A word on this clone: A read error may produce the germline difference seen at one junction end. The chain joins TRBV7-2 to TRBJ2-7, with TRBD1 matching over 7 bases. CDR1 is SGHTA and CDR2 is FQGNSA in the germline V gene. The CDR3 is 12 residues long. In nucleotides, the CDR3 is TGTGCCAGCGGGACAGCCTACGCAGCGCCGCACTTC. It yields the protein CASGTAYAAPHF.

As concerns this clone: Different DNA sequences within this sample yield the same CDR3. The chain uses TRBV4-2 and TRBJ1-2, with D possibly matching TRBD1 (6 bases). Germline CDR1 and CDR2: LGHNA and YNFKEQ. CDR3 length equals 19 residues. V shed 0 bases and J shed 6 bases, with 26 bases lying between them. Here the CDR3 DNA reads TGTGCCAGCAGCCAAGATCGCGTGGGGTTGGGACATTTGGTAGATGGCTACACCTTC. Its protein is CASSQDRVGLGHLVDGYTF.